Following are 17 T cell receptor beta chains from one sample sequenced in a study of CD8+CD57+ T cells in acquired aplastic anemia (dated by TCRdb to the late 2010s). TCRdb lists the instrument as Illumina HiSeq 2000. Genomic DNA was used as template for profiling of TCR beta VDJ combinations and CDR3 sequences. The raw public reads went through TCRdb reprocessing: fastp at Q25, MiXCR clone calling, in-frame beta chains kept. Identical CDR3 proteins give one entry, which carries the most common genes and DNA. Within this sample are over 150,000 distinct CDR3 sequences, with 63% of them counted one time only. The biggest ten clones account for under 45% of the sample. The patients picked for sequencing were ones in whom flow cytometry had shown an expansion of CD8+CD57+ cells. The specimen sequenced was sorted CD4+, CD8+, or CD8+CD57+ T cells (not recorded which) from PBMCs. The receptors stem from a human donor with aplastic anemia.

CDR3 sequence: CASSGGTGTKYNEQFF. The CDR3 nucleotides are TGTGCCAGCAGCGGGGGAACGGGGACCAAGTACAATGAGCAGTTCTTC. V usage is TRBV9 and J usage is TRBJ2-1; D is possibly TRBD1 or TRBD2 (5 bases each). Per the germline V gene, CDR1 is SGDLS and CDR2 is YYNGEE. The V end lost 3 bases, the J end lost 4 bases, and 17 bases lay between the germline ends. CDR3 size: 16 residues.

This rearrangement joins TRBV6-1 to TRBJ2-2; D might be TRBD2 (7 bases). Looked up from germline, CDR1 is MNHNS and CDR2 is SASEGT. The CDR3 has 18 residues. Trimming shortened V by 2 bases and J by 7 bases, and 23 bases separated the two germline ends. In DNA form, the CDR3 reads TGTGCCAGCAGTGAAAGAAGTTGGGGGGGCGGATGGGGCGGGGAGCTGTTTTTT. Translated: CASSERSWGGGWGGELFF.

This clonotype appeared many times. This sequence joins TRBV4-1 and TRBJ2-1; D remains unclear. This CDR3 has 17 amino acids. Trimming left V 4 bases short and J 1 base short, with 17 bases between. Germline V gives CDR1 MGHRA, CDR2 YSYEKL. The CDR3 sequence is CASSPLPSPGSYNEQFF. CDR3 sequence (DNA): TGCGCCAGCAGCCCCCTACCCAGTCCAGGTTCCTACAATGAGCAGTTCTTC.

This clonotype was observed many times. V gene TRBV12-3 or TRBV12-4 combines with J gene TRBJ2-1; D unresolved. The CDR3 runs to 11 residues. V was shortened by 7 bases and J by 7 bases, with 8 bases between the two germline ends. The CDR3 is CASTLGNEQFF. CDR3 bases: TGTGCCAGCACGCTAGGGAATGAGCAGTTCTTC.

The CDR3 sequence is CASSAGDARNSPLHF. The CDR3 DNA reads TGTGCCAGCAGCGCCGGGGACGCGCGAAATTCACCCCTCCACTTT. The rearrangement joins TRBV9 to TRBJ1-6; perhaps TRBD1 as D (5 bases). The CDR3 runs to 15 residues. Trimming stripped 3 bases from V and 7 bases from J, with 14 bases between. Looked up from germline, CDR1 is SGDLS and CDR2 is YYNGEE.

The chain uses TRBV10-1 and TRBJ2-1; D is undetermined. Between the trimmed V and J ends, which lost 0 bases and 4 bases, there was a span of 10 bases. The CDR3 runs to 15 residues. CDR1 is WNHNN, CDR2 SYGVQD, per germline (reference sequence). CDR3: CASSESPLGYNEQFF. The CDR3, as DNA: TGCGCCAGCAGTGAGTCGCCTTTGGGATACAATGAGCAGTTCTTC.

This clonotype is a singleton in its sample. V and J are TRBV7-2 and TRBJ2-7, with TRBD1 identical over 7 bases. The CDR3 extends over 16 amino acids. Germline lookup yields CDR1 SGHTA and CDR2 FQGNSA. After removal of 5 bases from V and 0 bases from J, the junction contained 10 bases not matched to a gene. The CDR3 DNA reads TGTGCCAGCAGCGCAGGGGGAGCGTCGAGCTCCTACGAGCAGTACTTC. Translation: CASSAGGASSSYEQYF.

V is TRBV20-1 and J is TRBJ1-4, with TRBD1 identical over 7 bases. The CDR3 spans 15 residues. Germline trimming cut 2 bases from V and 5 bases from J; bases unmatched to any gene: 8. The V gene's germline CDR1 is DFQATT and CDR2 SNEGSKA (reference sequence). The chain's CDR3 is CSARTRTGINEKLFF. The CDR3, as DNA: TGCAGTGCTAGAACCCGGACAGGCATAAATGAAAAACTGTTTTTT.

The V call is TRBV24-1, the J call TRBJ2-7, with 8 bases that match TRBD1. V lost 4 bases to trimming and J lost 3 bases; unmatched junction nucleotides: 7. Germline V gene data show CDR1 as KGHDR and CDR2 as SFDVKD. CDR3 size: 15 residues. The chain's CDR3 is CATSDAGQGFYEQYF. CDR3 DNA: TGTGCCACCAGTGACGCTGGACAGGGCTTCTACGAGCAGTACTTC.

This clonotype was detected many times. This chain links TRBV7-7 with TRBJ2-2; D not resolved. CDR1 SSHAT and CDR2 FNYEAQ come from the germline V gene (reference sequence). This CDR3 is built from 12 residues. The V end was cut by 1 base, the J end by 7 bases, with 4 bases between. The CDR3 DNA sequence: TGTGCCAGCAGCTTAGAGGGCGGGGAGCTGTTTTTT. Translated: CASSLEGGELFF.

CDR3 in DNA: TGTGCCAGCAGTTTACCGGGACGGAACTATGGCTACACCTTC. Translated, it gives CASSLPGRNYGYTF. The chain recombines TRBV25-1 with TRBJ1-2; D is perhaps TRBD1 (5 bases). Trimming cost V 5 bases and J 2 bases, with 12 bases left between them. CDR3 length equals 14 residues. Germline-derived CDR1 and CDR2 are MGHDK and SYGVNS.

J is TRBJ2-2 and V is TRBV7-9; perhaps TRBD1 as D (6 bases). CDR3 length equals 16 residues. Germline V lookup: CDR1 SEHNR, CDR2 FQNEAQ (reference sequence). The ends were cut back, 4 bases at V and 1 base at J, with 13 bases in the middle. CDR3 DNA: TGTGCCAGCAGCTCCCAGACAGGCGAGAACACCGGGGAGCTGTTTTTT. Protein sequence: CASSSQTGENTGELFF.

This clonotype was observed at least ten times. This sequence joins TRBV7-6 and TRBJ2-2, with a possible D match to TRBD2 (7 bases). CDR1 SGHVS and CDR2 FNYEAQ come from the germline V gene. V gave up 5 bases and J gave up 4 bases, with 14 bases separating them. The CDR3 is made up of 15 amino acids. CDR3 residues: CASSPGGGGTGELFF. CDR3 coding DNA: TGTGCCAGCAGCCCTGGGGGGGGCGGCACCGGGGAGCTGTTTTTT.

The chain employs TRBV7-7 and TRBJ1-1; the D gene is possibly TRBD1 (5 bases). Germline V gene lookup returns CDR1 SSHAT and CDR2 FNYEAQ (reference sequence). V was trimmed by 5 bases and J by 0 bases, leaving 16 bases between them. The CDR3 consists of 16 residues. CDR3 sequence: CASSVGPITLNTEAFF. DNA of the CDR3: TGTGCCAGCAGCGTGGGACCGATAACCTTGAACACTGAAGCTTTCTTT.

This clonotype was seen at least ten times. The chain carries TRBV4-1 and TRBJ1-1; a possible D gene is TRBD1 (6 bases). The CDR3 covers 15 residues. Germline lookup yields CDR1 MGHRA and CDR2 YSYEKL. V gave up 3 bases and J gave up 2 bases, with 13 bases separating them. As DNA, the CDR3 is TGCGCCAGCAGCCATCTGACAGGACCCAACACTGAAGCTTTCTTT. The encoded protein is CASSHLTGPNTEAFF.

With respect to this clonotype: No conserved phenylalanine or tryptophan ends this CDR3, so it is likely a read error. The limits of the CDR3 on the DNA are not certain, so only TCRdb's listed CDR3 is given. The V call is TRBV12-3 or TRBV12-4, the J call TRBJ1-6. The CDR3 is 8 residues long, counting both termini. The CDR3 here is CASSSQSS.

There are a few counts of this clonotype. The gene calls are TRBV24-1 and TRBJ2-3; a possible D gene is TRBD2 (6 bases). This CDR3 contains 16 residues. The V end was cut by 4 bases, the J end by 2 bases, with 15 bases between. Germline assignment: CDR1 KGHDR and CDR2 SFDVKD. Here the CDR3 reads CATSDGGVSPTDTQYF. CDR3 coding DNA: TGTGCCACCAGTGACGGGGGAGTATCCCCCACAGATACGCAGTATTTT.